This T cell receptor beta chain appears in the sequencing data of a study of blood T cell repertoires in COVID-19. Study context: Sites in the United States, Italy and Spain provided acute and convalescent COVID-19 samples.

As processed by the authors: The authors estimated nucleated cell counts from reference gene primer amplification. Here immunoSEQ multiplex PCR was the method, and the copy in TCRdb shows in-frame clones only, minus some. V and J calls and clone size are those listed in that table; D and trimming were worked out from the DNA. The table has 250,000 or so clones, approximately 85% seen once. In terms of age and location, participants ranged from roughly 18 to 89 years and lived in approximately 26 US areas. This CDR3 has 16 amino acids. The V and J ends lost 5 bases and 2 bases, in that order; junction bases with no gene match: 8. CDR1 is SGHTA, CDR2 FQGTGA, per germline.

This chain joins TRBV7-3 and TRBJ1-2; TRBD1 matches at 10 bases. The specimen sequenced was PBMCs or T cells enriched from blood (not recorded which). The TCR sequence derives from a woman between 45 and 60 years old who had recovered from COVID-19. The CDR3 DNA reads as TGTGCCAGCAGCACCTCCGGGACAGGGGCCAACTATGGCTACACCTTC. This translates into CASSTSGTGANYGYTF.